The sequence of this TCR beta chain was determined in a study of T cell responses to AZD1222 COVID-19 vaccine (dated by TCRdb to the early 2020s). Regarding the study in general: Because spike-specific TCR depth and breadth did not differ between the two schedules, AZD1222 recipients who got a second dose at roughly 4 weeks were pooled with those who got a second dose at roughly 12 weeks. TCR sequencing was performed for fewer than 250 trial participants, of whom about 200 were given two doses of AZD1222 and approximately 25 were given two doses of MenACWY control vaccine. Trial participants were enrolled by age into subgroups of 18-55, 56-69 and 70-plus years, and roughly 150, 30 and 60 TCR-sequenced participants, respectively, were included in these subgroups. The study at large found these results: Spike-specific TCR breadth and depth rose significantly after two AZD1222 doses compared with day 0 and with MenACWY recipients. Because no samples from the day 14 peak response were available, repertoires could be characterized only after the peak T cell response. The vaccine-associated CD4 TCRs covered the entire spike protein, and the dominant responses fell in regions 160-218 and 743-854. Conclusions about previously exposed vaccinees are limited, since just six or seven AZD1222 recipients were seropositive for SARS-CoV-2 at baseline. In the small 56-69-year group, the increase in depth fell short of significance, most likely because of low power. Nearly half of unique spike-specific TCRs reportedly recognized epitopes outside regions mutated in the B.1.351 and B.1.1.7 variants. Participants were mostly white British, with more females than males. The authors suggested clonal diversity may have been underestimated.

A note on this clone: No antigen is known for it. No clone much larger than this one lies a single base away; base qualities are absent.

V trim: 4 bases; J trim: 1 base; unmatched bases: 5. CDR1 SGHKS and CDR2 YYEKEE were looked up in the germline V gene (reference sequence). Inclusive of the bounding cysteine and phenylalanine, the CDR3 is 14 residues long. The kept DNA is CDR3 alone, 42 bases in frame from the first base. In the paper's terms, the time point label means: baseline before first vaccination. Samples from vaccinated people were obtained from the UK trials COV001 and COV002, which included a single-blind randomized controlled phase 2/3 trial of AZD1222 (ChAdOx1 nCoV-19) in healthy adults. Trial participant PBMC samples were collected at day 0 and day 28 after the second dose for TCRbeta chain sequencing. The CDR3 regions of human TCRbeta chains were analyzed by immunosequencing. The authors' analysis ran thus. TCRs in the repertoires were compared against a reference library of SARS-CoV-2-specific TCRs that had been generated with the MIRA antigen-specificity platform. Breadth was defined as the fraction of unique TCRs that were SARS-CoV-2-associated, and depth was defined as the fraction of total T cells that were SARS-CoV-2-associated. Using the MIRA data, each spike-specific TCR was assigned both to the spike region to which the TCR was reactive and to a CD4 or CD8 class. Log10-transformed breadth and depth values were compared by one-way ANOVA with Sidak's multiple comparisons tests. Drawn from immuneACCESS, this table holds only the in-frame rearrangements with V and J called that TCRdb kept. Clones are partly lost; checked studies trace under half to an unresolved V gene and leave the rest unexplained. V and J calls and clone size come straight from that table; D and trimming were deduced from the DNA. The sample table records 150,000 or so clones; around 93% of these occur just once. Approximately 4.4% of the sample goes to the ten largest clones.

The rearrangement joined TRBV5-5 to TRBJ2-7, with 7 junctional bases fitting TRBD2. The input for sequencing was peripheral blood, taken on day 0 of AZD1222 vaccination. The sequence derives from an adult in good health. The CDR3 reads CASSRLAVSYEQYF. The nucleotides read TGTGCCAGCAGCCGCCTAGCGGTATCCTACGAGCAGTACTTC.